A single sample is the source of the 9 T cell receptor beta chains below, sequenced in a study of T-cell memory formation after mild COVID-19. TCRdb re-called the 5' RACE reads through MiXCR, storing one row per CDR3 protein. The sample carries fewer than 700,000 distinct CDR3 sequences, about a fifth recorded once. Sequenced: PBMCs or a T cell subset sorted from them (not recorded which). All receptors derive from an adult woman who had mild COVID-19 (a few samples of this study predate the infection). Cell type and time point are not known.

This clonotype was observed a handful of times. The chain couples TRBV5-1 to TRBJ1-1, with a tentative D call TRBD1 (5 bases). The CDR3 has 14 amino acids. The V gene's germline CDR1 is SGHRS and CDR2 YFSETQ. The V and J ends lost 4 bases and 1 base respectively, with 11 bases between them. The CDR3 spells CASSVWDRNTEAFF. The CDR3 DNA sequence: TGCGCCAGCAGCGTTTGGGACCGGAACACTGAAGCTTTCTTT.

The J gene is TRBJ2-1, the V gene TRBV6-5; either TRBD1 or TRBD2 may supply D (5 bases each). With 3 bases removed from V and 8 bases from J, the gap between germline ends came to 14 bases. Germline CDR1 and CDR2: MNHEY and SVGAGI. CDR3 length: 14 residues. Written as DNA, the CDR3 is TGTGCCAGCAGTTATGGGGGAGTCGTCTATGAGCAGTTCTTC. It yields the protein CASSYGGVVYEQFF.

This clonotype came up a few times. The chain recombines TRBV7-6 with TRBJ2-5, with D perhaps TRBD2 (6 bases). CDR3 length: 13 residues. V was shortened by 5 bases and J by 5 bases, with 12 bases between the two germline ends. Germline CDR1 is SGHVS and CDR2 is FNYEAQ. The CDR3 sequence is CASSPTSWETQYF. CDR3 nucleotide sequence: TGTGCCAGCAGCCCGACTAGTTGGGAGACCCAGTACTTC.

This clonotype has more than one count but fewer than ten. V usage is TRBV7-2 and J usage is TRBJ2-1; 9 bases line up with TRBD2. This CDR3 is built from 15 residues. Germline V gene sequence: CDR1 SGHTA, CDR2 FQGNSA. The junction had 6 bases not matched to a gene; V was cut back by 1 base and J by 8 bases. DNA of the CDR3: TGTGCCAGCAGCTTAGGGCTAGCGGGATCGGATGAGCAGTTCTTC. Its translation: CASSLGLAGSDEQFF. Using reference TRBV7-2 and TRBJ2-1 for the parts outside the CDR3, the full variable domain is GAGVSQSPSNKVTEKGKDVELRCDPISGHTALYWYRQSLGQGLEFLIYFQGNSAPDKSGLPSDRFSAERTGGSVSTLTIQRTQQEDSAVYLCASSLGLAGSDEQFFGPGTRLTVL.

This clonotype was picked up a small number of times. V and J are TRBV20-1 and TRBJ2-4; 12 nucleotides align to TRBD1. CDR3 length: 18 residues. Trimming took 6 bases from V and 0 from J; bases not matched to a gene: 12. CDR1 is DFQATT, CDR2 SNEGSKA, per germline (reference sequence). CDR3 DNA: TGCAGTGCCCTCAAGGGGACAGGGGGCAAGGGAGCCAAAAACATTCAGTACTTC. Protein product: CSALKGTGGKGAKNIQYF.

V is TRBV3-1 and J is TRBJ1-2; D is perhaps TRBD1 (5 bases). Looked up from germline, CDR1 is LGHDT and CDR2 is YNNKEL (reference sequence). Between the trimmed V and J ends, which lost 3 bases and 4 bases, there was a span of 15 bases. CDR3 size: 15 residues. The CDR3 region has the DNA TGTGCCAGCAGCCAGGGGTCTGTGGGGCCCTATGGCTACACCTTC. It is translated as CASSQGSVGPYGYTF.

The rearrangement links TRBV6-6 to TRBJ2-2, with D possibly TRBD2 on 6 matching bases. The V end was cut by 6 bases, the J end by 0 bases, with 11 bases between. The CDR3 has 15 amino acids. The germline CDR1 and CDR2 sequences are MNHNY and SVGAGI (reference sequence). CDR3 sequence reads: CASRTGTSNTGELFF. The CDR3 region has the DNA TGTGCCAGCAGAACCGGGACTTCGAACACCGGGGAGCTGTTTTTT.

This clonotype was seen only a few times. The chain employs TRBV5-1 and TRBJ2-7; 10 nucleotides line up with TRBD1. Looked up from germline, CDR1 is SGHRS and CDR2 is YFSETQ. V was clipped by 0 bases and J by 3 bases; unmatched bases: 9. The CDR3 covers 17 residues. CDR3 in amino acids: CASSLGDRGRVNYEQYF. The CDR3 coding sequence is TGCGCCAGCAGCTTGGGGGACAGGGGCCGGGTCAACTACGAGCAGTACTTC.

Note on this clonotype: The junction shows a germline mismatch at one end, possibly a read error. This sequence joins TRBV7-3 and TRBJ1-2; 7 nucleotides line up with TRBD1. The germline V gene encodes CDR1 SGHTA and CDR2 FQGTGA. The length of the CDR3 is 12 residues. CDR3 loop: CASSLKGTETLF. CDR3 nucleotide sequence: TGTGCCAGCAGCTTAAAGGGGACAGAAACTCTCTTC.